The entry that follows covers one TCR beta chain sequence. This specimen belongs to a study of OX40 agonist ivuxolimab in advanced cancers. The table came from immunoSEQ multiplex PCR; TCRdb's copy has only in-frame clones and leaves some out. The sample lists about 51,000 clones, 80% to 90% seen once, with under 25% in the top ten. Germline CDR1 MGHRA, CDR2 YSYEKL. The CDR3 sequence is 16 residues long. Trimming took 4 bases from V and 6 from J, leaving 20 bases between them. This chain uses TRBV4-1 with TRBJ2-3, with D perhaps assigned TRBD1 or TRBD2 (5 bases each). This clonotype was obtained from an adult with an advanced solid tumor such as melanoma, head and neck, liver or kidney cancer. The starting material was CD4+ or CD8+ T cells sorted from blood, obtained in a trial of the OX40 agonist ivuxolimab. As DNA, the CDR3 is TGCGCCAGCAGCCCCCGGGGTAGCGCCGGGGCGGATACGCAGTATTTT. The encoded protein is CASSPRGSAGADTQYF.